These T cell receptor beta chains were read from a single sample in a study of cytomegalovirus exposure and HLA in healthy donors. Clones were read by immunoSEQ multiplex PCR, and TCRdb kept only the in-frame ones, dropping some. Of roughly 160,000 clones in the sample, 80% to 90% were seen once. Material: PBMCs. The source is a man aged 18 to 30 in good health and CMV-seropositive. Both conserved end residues are part of each CDR3. A D gene is named only where the DNA matches it firmly. Clone sizes are given selectively: once, few, many, or a class where the clone is expanded.

length	D	size	V	J	DNA	CDR3
15	-	-	TRBV23-1	TRBJ2-2	TGCGCCAGCAGTCAATCTTGGCTGAGGCACGGGGAGCTGTTTTTT	CASSQSWLRHGELFF
17	-	-	TRBV11-2	TRBJ2-7	TGTGCCAGCAGCTTAGCGGGGGTCAGGGTACGTTCCTACGAGCAGTACTTC	CASSLAGVRVRSYEQYF
18	TRBD1	-	TRBV19	TRBJ2-7	TGTGCCAGTAGTCCGCAGGGACAGGGAACAAGGGCACTATACGAGCAGTACTTC	CASSPQGQGTRALYEQYF
18	-	-	TRBV23-1	TRBJ1-5	TGCGCCAGCAGTCAATCGTTCCGACACTCAGGGGGCAATCAGCCCCAGCATTTT	CASSQSFRHSGGNQPQHF
14	-	-	TRBV5-1	TRBJ2-7	TGCGCCAGCAGCCCGACAGACGGGTCCTACGAGCAGTACTTC	CASSPTDGSYEQYF
12	-	-	TRBV15	TRBJ1-1	TGTGCCACCAGCAGAGGGACAGACGAAGCTTTCTTT	CATSRGTDEAFF
16	-	-	TRBV19	TRBJ2-3	TGTGCCAGTAGCCGGGCGTCGGTAGGGGCCACAGATACGCAGTATTTT	CASSRASVGATDTQYF
16	TRBD1	few	TRBV7-2	TRBJ1-6	TGTGCCAGCAGCGGTAGGACAGGGATGTATAATTCACCCCTCCACTTT	CASSGRTGMYNSPLHF
14	-	once	TRBV13	TRBJ1-1	TGTGCCAGCAGCTTAGAGGGGGAGAACACTGAAGCTTTCTTT	CASSLEGENTEAFF
13	-	-	TRBV7-8	TRBJ2-7	TGTGCCAGCAGCTTAAATTCGGTCTACGAGCAGTACTTC	CASSLNSVYEQYF
13	TRBD1	-	TRBV6-5	TRBJ1-1	TGTGCCAGCAGGCAGACAGGGGCCACTGAAGCTTTCTTT	CASRQTGATEAFF